The 14 T cell receptor beta chains below were found in one sample sequenced in a study of blood T cell repertoires in COVID-19. Profiled with immunoSEQ multiplex PCR; TCRdb holds only in-frame clones, not every one. The repertoire has some 190,000 clones, approximately 81% of them found once; the top ten carry around 4.9%. The specimen sequenced was peripheral blood. The receptors stem from a woman older than 75 with acute or convalescent COVID-19.

The genes are TRBV30 and TRBJ1-2, with 10 bases matching TRBD1. Germline trimming cut 5 bases from V and 5 bases from J; bases unmatched to any gene: 8. There are 14 residues in the CDR3. Germline V lookup: CDR1 GTSNPN, CDR2 SVGIG (reference sequence). The CDR3: CAWGRDRGFYGYTF. The DNA of the CDR3 is TGTGCCTGGGGAAGGGACAGGGGATTTTATGGCTACACCTTC.

The J gene is TRBJ1-2, the V gene TRBV7-8; 10 nucleotides line up with TRBD1. With 4 bases clipped from V and 6 bases from J, the junction kept 8 bases outside the gene matches. The CDR3 is made up of 15 amino acids. Looked up from germline, CDR1 is SGHVS and CDR2 is FQNEAQ. The CDR3 sequence is CASSYRQGAVDGYTF. The CDR3, as DNA: TGTGCCAGCAGCTACAGACAGGGGGCGGTTGATGGCTACACCTTC.

This clone was picked up one time. The chain recombines TRBV7-8 with TRBJ2-5; 10 bases are shared with TRBD2. Germline V lookup: CDR1 SGHVS, CDR2 FQNEAQ. Unmatched junction bases numbered 3, after V lost 1 base and J lost 1 base. The CDR3 loop spans 16 amino acids. This chain's CDR3 is CASSLDWTSGQETQYF. The CDR3 DNA reads TGTGCCAGCAGCTTAGACTGGACTAGCGGCCAAGAGACCCAGTACTTC. The full variable domain, rest sourced from reference TRBV7-8 and TRBJ2-5, is GAGVSQSPRYKVAKRGQDVALRCDPISGHVSLFWYQQALGQGPEFLTYFQNEAQLDKSGLPSDRFFAERPEGSVSTLKIQRTQQEDSAVYLCASSLDWTSGQETQYFGPGTRLLVL.

The gene calls are TRBV3-1 (or the pseudogene TRBV3-2) and TRBJ2-1, with TRBD2 matching 8 bases. CDR1 and CDR2 (germline): LGHDT, YNNKEL (reference sequence). This CDR3 comprises 15 residues. Trimming cost V 5 bases and J 4 bases; bases outside gene matches: 7. This chain's CDR3 is CASSWVAGSYNEQFF. The CDR3, as DNA: TGTGCCAGCAGCTGGGTAGCGGGGTCTTACAATGAGCAGTTCTTC.

The J gene is TRBJ2-7, the V gene TRBV7-2; D gene uncertain. The V end lost 6 bases, the J end lost 0 bases, and 15 bases lay between the germline ends. CDR1 is SGHTA and CDR2 is FQGNSA in the germline V gene. The CDR3 has 15 residues. CDR3 loop: CASSLLQTTSYEQYF. CDR3 coding DNA: TGTGCCAGCAGTCTCCTACAGACAACCTCCTACGAGCAGTACTTC.

The CDR3 protein is CASSLSVAGVSRYEQYF. CDR3 sequence (DNA): TGTGCCAGCAGCTTATCGGTAGCGGGAGTATCTAGGTACGAGCAGTACTTC. V is TRBV7-2 and J is TRBJ2-7, with 9 bases lining up with TRBD2. The V segment lost 2 bases and the J segment 4 bases; nucleotides outside the gene matches: 12. The CDR3 covers 17 residues. Germline CDR1 reads SGHTA; CDR2 reads FQGNSA.

This clone was observed once. The chain recombines TRBV24-1 with TRBJ2-1; a weak D match, TRBD1 (6 bases). Germline values: CDR1 KGHDR, CDR2 SFDVKD. The ends were cut back, 4 bases at V and 5 bases at J, with 20 bases in the middle. CDR3 length: 17 amino acids. The CDR3 DNA sequence: TGTGCCACCAGTGAATTTGCGAGGACAGTCGTAAACAATGAGCAGTTCTTC. It translates to CATSEFARTVVNNEQFF.

V and J are TRBV18 and TRBJ2-2; D might be TRBD2 (5 bases). The CDR3 runs to 16 residues. V lost 2 bases, J lost 5 bases, and 15 bases lay in between. The V gene's germline CDR1 is KGHSH and CDR2 LQKENI. The CDR3 coding sequence is TGTGCCAGCTCACCAGCCGGGATCCGACGTACCGGGGAGCTGTTTTTT. Amino acids: CASSPAGIRRTGELFF.

The V and J genes are TRBV4-3 and TRBJ2-1; TRBD2 matches 13 bases. Trimming at V came to 1 base and at J to 6 bases, leaving 15 bases not matched to a gene. In germline, CDR1 is LGHNA, CDR2 YSLEER. CDR3 length equals 20 residues. The CDR3 DNA reads TGCGCCAGCAGCCAAGCCCCGGGACTAGCGGGAATGTCTGAAGGCAATGAGCAGTTCTTC. Protein: CASSQAPGLAGMSEGNEQFF.

V and J are TRBV5-4 and TRBJ2-1; 7 positions agree with TRBD1. J lost 4 bases, V lost 4 bases, and 5 bases had no gene match. CDR1 and CDR2 (germline): SGHNT, YYREEE (reference sequence). This CDR3 region has 14 residues. DNA of the CDR3: TGTGCCAGCAGCACCGGGACAGATTACAATGAGCAGTTCTTC. Encoded protein: CASSTGTDYNEQFF.

The gene calls are TRBV28 and TRBJ2-1, with 7 bases fitting TRBD2. The CDR3 is 15 amino acids. J was trimmed by 8 bases and V by 4 bases; bases with no gene match: 11. Germline V CDR1 and CDR2: MDHEN, SYDVKM. CDR3 amino acids: CASSYFGGGRHEQFF. The CDR3 nucleotides are TGTGCCAGCAGTTACTTCGGGGGAGGGCGACATGAGCAGTTCTTC. The full variable domain, with the rest looked up from reference TRBV28 and TRBJ2-1, is DVKVTQSSRYLVKRTGEKVFLECVQDMDHENMFWYRQDPGLGLRLIYFSYDVKMKEKGDIPEGYSVSREKKERFSLILESASTNQTSMYLCASSYFGGGRHEQFFGPGTRLTVL.

Turning to this clone: The junction shows a germline mismatch at one end, possibly a read error. Distinct nucleotide sequences in the sample also encode this CDR3. V is TRBV2 and J is TRBJ1-5; possible D gene TRBD1, 6 bases. Germline V gene lookup returns CDR1 SNHLY and CDR2 FYNNEI. The CDR3 covers 13 residues. CDR3 loop: CASSGQYNQPQHF. CDR3 nucleotide sequence: TGTGCTAGCAGTGGACAGTATAATCAGCCCCAGCATTTT. The variable domain in full, with the rest retrieved from reference TRBV2 and TRBJ1-5, is EPEVTQTPSHQVTQMGQEVILRCVPISNHLYFYWYRQILGQKVEFLVSFYNNEISEKSEIFDDQFSVERPDGSNFTLKIRSTKLEDSAMYFCASSGQYNQPQHFGDGTRLSIL.

The chain joins TRBV29-1 to TRBJ2-7, with 10 nucleotides matching TRBD1. CDR1 is SQVTM, CDR2 ANQGSEA, per germline. Trimming took 6 bases from V and 5 from J; bases not matched to a gene: 10. The CDR3 extends over 14 amino acids. The CDR3 protein is CSVLGQGVVNEQYF. Written as DNA, the CDR3 is TGCAGCGTCCTAGGACAGGGGGTTGTCAACGAGCAGTACTTC.

The J gene is TRBJ2-4, the V gene TRBV4-2, with 9 bases matching TRBD2. CDR3 length equals 17 residues. Per germline, CDR1 LGHNA and CDR2 YNFKEQ. With V trimmed by 0 bases and J by 1 base, 4 bases remained unmatched. CDR3 amino acids: CASSQEEAGGAKNIQYF. DNA of the CDR3: TGTGCCAGCAGCCAAGAGGAGGCGGGAGGGGCCAAAAACATTCAGTACTTC.